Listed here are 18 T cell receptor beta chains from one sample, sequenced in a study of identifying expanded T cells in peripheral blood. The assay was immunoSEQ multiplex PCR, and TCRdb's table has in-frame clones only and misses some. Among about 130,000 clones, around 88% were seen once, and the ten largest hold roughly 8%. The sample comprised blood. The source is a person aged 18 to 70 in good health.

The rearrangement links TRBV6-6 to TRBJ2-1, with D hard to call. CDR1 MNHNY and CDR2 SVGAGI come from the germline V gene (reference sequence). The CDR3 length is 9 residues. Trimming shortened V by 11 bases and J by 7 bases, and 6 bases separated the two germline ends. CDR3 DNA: TGTGCCCTGGGAAATGAGCAGTTCTTC. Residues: CALGNEQFF.

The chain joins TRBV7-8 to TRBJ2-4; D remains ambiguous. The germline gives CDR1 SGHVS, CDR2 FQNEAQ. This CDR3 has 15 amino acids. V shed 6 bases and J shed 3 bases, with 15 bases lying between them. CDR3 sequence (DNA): TGTGCCAGCAGTTACTTCGGAACGCTCAAAAACATTCAGTACTTC. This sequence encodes CASSYFGTLKNIQYF.

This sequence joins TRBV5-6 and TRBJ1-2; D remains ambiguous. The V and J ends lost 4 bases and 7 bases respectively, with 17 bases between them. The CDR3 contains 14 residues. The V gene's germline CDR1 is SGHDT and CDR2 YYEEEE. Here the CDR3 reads CASSEPSGMVGYTF. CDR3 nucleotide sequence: TGTGCCAGCAGCGAACCTAGCGGAATGGTTGGCTACACCTTC.

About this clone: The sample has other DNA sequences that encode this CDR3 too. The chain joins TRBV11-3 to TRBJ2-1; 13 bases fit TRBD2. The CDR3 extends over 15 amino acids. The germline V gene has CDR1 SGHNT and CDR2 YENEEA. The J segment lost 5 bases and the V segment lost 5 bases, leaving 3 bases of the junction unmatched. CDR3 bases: TGTGCCAGCAGCCTCGGACTAGCGGGGGACAATGAGCAGTTCTTC. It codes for CASSLGLAGDNEQFF.

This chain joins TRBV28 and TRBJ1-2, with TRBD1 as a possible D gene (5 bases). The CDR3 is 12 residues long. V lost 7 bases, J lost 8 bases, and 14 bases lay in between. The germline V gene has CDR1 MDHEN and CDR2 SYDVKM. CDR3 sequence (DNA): TGTGCCAGCAATGTCGGGGCACAAGGCTACACCTTC. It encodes CASNVGAQGYTF.

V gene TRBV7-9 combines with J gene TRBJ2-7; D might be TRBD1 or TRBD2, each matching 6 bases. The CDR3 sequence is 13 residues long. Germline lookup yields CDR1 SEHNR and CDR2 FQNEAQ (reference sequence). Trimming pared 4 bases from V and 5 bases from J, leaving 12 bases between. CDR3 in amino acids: CASSWSGGDEQYF. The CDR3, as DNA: TGTGCCAGCAGCTGGTCCGGGGGCGACGAGCAGTACTTC.

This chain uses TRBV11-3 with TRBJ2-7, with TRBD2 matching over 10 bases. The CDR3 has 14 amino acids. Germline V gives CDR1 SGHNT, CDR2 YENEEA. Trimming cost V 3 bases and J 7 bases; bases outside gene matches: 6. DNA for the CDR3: TGTGCCAGCAGCTTTACTAGCGGGGTGGGGGAGCAGTACTTC. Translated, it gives CASSFTSGVGEQYF.

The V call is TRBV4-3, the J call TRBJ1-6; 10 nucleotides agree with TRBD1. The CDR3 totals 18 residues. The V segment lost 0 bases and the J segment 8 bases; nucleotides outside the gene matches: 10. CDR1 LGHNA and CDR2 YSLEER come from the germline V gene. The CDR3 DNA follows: TGCGCCAGCAGCCAAGAAGTGACAGGGGGCGCCTGGGATTCACCCCTCCACTTT. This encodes CASSQEVTGGAWDSPLHF.

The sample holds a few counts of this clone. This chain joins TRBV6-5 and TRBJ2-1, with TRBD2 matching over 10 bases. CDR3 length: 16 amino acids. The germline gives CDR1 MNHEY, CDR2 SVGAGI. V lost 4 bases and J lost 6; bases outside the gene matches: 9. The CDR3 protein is CASSSGASGSRNEQFF. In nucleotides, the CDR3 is TGTGCCAGCAGTTCCGGCGCTAGCGGGAGCCGCAATGAGCAGTTCTTC.

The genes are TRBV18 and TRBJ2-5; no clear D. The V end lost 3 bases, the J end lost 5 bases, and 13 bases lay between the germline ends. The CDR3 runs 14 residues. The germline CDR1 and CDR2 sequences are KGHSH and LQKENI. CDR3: CASSPALVAETQYF. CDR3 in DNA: TGTGCCAGCTCACCCGCTCTAGTGGCGGAGACCCAGTACTTC.

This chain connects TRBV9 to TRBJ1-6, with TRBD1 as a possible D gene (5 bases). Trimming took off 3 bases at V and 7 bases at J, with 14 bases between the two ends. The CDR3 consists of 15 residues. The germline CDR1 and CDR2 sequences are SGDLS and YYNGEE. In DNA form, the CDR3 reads TGTGCCAGCAGCGGACAGTCGGCCCCCAATTCACCCCTCCACTTT. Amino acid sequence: CASSGQSAPNSPLHF.

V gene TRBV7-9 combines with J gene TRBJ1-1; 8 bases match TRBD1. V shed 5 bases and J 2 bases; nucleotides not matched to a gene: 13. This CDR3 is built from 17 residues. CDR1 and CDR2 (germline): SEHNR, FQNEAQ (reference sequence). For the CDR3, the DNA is TGTGCCAGCAGCCCTAAGACAGGGGATGTGGGCAACACTGAAGCTTTCTTT. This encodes CASSPKTGDVGNTEAFF.

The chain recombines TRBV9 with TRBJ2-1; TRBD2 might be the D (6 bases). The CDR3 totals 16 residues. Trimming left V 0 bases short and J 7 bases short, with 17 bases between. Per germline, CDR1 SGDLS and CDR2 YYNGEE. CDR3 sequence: CASSVVGSGGRNEQFF. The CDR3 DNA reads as TGTGCCAGCAGCGTAGTGGGTAGCGGAGGGAGGAATGAGCAGTTCTTC.

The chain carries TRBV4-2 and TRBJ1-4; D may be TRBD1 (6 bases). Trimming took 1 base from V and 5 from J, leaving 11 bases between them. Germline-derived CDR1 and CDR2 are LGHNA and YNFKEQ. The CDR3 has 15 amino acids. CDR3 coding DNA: TGTGCCAGCAGCCAAGCCGGGACACGAAATGAAAAACTGTTTTTT. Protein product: CASSQAGTRNEKLFF.

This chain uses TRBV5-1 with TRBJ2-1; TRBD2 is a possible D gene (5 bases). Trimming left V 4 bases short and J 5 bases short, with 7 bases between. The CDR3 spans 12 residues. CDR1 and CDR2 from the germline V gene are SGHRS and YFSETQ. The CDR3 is CASSVSDNEQFF. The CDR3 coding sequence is TGCGCCAGCAGCGTTAGCGACAATGAGCAGTTCTTC.

The CDR3 DNA is TGTGCCAGCAGCTTAGGAGGACTAGCGGGGGACCAAGAGACCCAGTACTTC. This encodes CASSLGGLAGDQETQYF. The rearrangement uses TRBV7-9 and TRBJ2-5; 13 bases agree with TRBD2. J lost 0 bases, V lost 1 base, and 2 bases had no gene match. The germline CDR1 and CDR2 sequences are SEHNR and FQNEAQ (reference sequence). CDR3 length: 17 residues.

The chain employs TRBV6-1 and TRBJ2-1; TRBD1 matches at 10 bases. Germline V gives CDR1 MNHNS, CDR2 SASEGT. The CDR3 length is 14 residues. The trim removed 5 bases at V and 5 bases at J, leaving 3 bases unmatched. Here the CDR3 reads CASSPGQGNNEQFF. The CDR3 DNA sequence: TGTGCCAGCAGTCCGGGACAGGGGAACAATGAGCAGTTCTTC.

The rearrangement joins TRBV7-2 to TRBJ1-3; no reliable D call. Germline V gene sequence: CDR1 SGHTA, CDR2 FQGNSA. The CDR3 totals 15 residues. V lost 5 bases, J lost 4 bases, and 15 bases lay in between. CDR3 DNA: TGTGCCAGCAGCCCGCAGACATCGCGCGGAAACACCATATATTTT. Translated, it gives CASSPQTSRGNTIYF.